Reported below is one TCR beta chain. Its antigen remains unknown. The CDR3 runs 15 residues. Germline V lookup: CDR1 SGHNT, CDR2 YYREEE (reference sequence). The J segment lost 0 bases and the V segment lost 2 bases, leaving 3 bases of the junction unmatched. Measured with immunoSEQ multiplex PCR; TCRdb has only the in-frame clones, and not every one. The sample contains more than 300,000 clones, around 83% of which appear only once. The data stem from a study of Ad26.COV2.S vaccination and SARS-CoV-2 variants. Documented treatment: roughly 20 received Ad26.COV2.S at low or high dose, single or two shots; 5 received placebo; per-sample allocation not given. Each sample was drawn 63 days after the first injection (of vaccine or placebo). An adult donor aged 18-55 years was enrolled in Boston. Study outcomes and limitations: There was a possibility that the TCR breadth and depth analyses underestimated total T cell responses.

The J gene is TRBJ1-2, the V gene TRBV5-4; 8 bases agree with TRBD1. The sequences come from peripheral blood, collected in a trial of Ad26.COV2.S vaccine versus placebo. The receptor was derived from a person between 18 and 60 years old who received the Ad26.COV2.S COVID-19 vaccine or a placebo. DNA for the CDR3: TGTGCCAGCAGCTTCGGACAGGGAACTAACTATGGCTACACCTTC. Protein product: CASSFGQGTNYGYTF.